This TCR beta chain was identified during a study of blood T cells in healthy people across ages. A second PCR of 7 to 11 cycles used a sample-barcoded 5' primer and a J-beta primer mix. One entry per CDR3 protein, called by TCRdb with MiXCR from the 5' RACE reads. Found here are about 1.5 million distinct CDR3 sequences, 42% of them singletons; the top ten hold 4%. As concerns this clonotype: Its antigen is currently unknown.

Study-wide points: TCR beta diversity correlated strongly with naive T cell percentage. Donors of long life had a larger count of naive CD4+ cells and greater diversity than aged donors. A roughly linear age-dependent decrease characterized TCR beta diversity per million T cells.

Individuals who donated were healthy Caucasians from Russia aged roughly 6 to 95. The clonotype comes from a woman younger than 30 in good health. The sample was blood.

CDR3 sequence (DNA): TGTGCCAGCAGCGTAACTCAGACTAACTATGGCTACACCTTC. This sequence encodes CASSVTQTNYGYTF. J is TRBJ1-2 and V is TRBV11-2; unclear D gene. Germline loops: CDR1 SGHAT, CDR2 FQNNGV. The V and J ends lost 5 bases and 0 bases respectively, with 10 bases between them. The CDR3 contains 14 residues.